What follows are 14 T cell receptor beta chains derived from one specimen sequenced in a study of blood T cell repertoires in COVID-19. Profiled with immunoSEQ multiplex PCR; TCRdb holds only in-frame clones, not every one. The table lists around 190,000 clones, approximately 84% of them singletons, with about 5% in the top ten. Specimen: peripheral blood. These receptors all stem from a woman over 75 with acute or convalescent COVID-19.

V and J are TRBV7-9 and TRBJ2-4, with a possible D match to TRBD1 (5 bases). This CDR3 has 16 amino acids. CDR1 is SEHNR and CDR2 is FQNEAQ in the germline V gene (reference sequence). The germline V and J ends were trimmed by 4 bases and 0 bases, with 13 bases remaining between them. The CDR3 protein is CASSSQQALAKNIQYF. The CDR3 region has the DNA TGTGCCAGCAGCTCCCAACAGGCTTTAGCCAAAAACATTCAGTACTTC. Complete variable domain (other parts from reference TRBV7-9 and TRBJ2-4): DTGVSQNPRHKITKRGQNVTFRCDPISEHNRLYWYRQTLGQGPEFLTYFQNEAQLEKSRLLSDRFSAERPKGSFSTLEIQRTEQGDSAMYLCASSSQQALAKNIQYFGAGTRLSVL.

This clone was seen only once. The chain joins TRBV27 to TRBJ2-1, with TRBD2 matching 9 bases. Per germline, CDR1 MNHEY and CDR2 SMNVEV (reference sequence). V shed 8 bases and J 0 bases; nucleotides not matched to a gene: 5. This CDR3 is 15 amino acids long. The CDR3 loop is CASQTSGGSYNEQFF. The CDR3 DNA sequence: TGTGCCAGCCAGACTAGCGGAGGCTCCTACAATGAGCAGTTCTTC.

The rearrangement uses TRBV5-1 and TRBJ2-7; maybe TRBD2 (5 bases). This CDR3 spans 13 amino acids. V lost 4 bases and J 7 bases, leaving 15 bases between the germline ends. Germline loops: CDR1 SGHRS, CDR2 YFSETQ. In DNA form, the CDR3 reads TGCGCCAGCAGCCCGGACTGGCTGGGTGAGCAGTACTTC. This gives the protein CASSPDWLGEQYF.

This clone has a single count. The V and J genes are TRBV4-2 and TRBJ1-1, with D perhaps matching TRBD1 (6 bases). Germline loops: CDR1 LGHNA, CDR2 YNFKEQ. The V and J ends lost 1 base and 3 bases respectively, with 9 bases between them. This CDR3 comprises 14 residues. CDR3 sequence (DNA): TGTGCCAGCAGCCAAGTCCAGGGGTACACTGAAGCTTTCTTT. Its translation is CASSQVQGYTEAFF.

V gene TRBV5-1 combines with J gene TRBJ2-3; TRBD2 aligns across 13 bases. J gave up 2 bases and V 4 bases, and 4 bases lay outside the gene matches. CDR1 is SGHRS, CDR2 YFSETQ, per germline. The CDR3 sequence is 16 residues long. CDR3 residues: CASSQGTSGATDTQYF. The CDR3 DNA follows: TGCGCCAGCAGCCAGGGGACTAGCGGGGCCACAGATACGCAGTATTTT.

The rearrangement links TRBV7-2 to TRBJ2-2, with a weak D call TRBD1 (5 bases). Germline values: CDR1 SGHTA, CDR2 FQGNSA. CDR3 length equals 16 residues. Between the trimmed V and J ends, which lost 0 bases and 1 base, there was a span of 9 bases. The chain's CDR3 is CASSLASQGNTGELFF. Here the CDR3 DNA reads TGTGCCAGCAGCTTAGCGAGCCAGGGGAACACCGGGGAGCTGTTTTTT.

J is TRBJ1-1 and V is TRBV10-3; 12 bases agree with TRBD1. Germline V CDR1 and CDR2: ENHRY, SYGVKD. V gave up 7 bases and J gave up 5 bases; unmatched junction bases: 11. This CDR3 contains 16 residues. The CDR3 sequence is CAIMPGQGAVRTEAFF. The CDR3 DNA sequence: TGTGCCATCATGCCGGGACAGGGGGCCGTTCGGACTGAAGCTTTCTTT.

The chain carries TRBV5-4 and TRBJ1-2; a weak D match, TRBD1 (5 bases). Germline lookup yields CDR1 SGHNT and CDR2 YYREEE (reference sequence). The germline V and J ends were trimmed by 4 bases and 3 bases, with 22 bases remaining between them. This CDR3 region has 17 residues. Here the CDR3 reads CASSLGNGGGEYYGYTF. CDR3 DNA: TGTGCCAGCAGCCTGGGGAACGGGGGGGGTGAATACTATGGCTACACCTTC.

This rearrangement joins TRBV7-2 to TRBJ2-5; perhaps TRBD2 as D (5 bases). Germline assignment: CDR1 SGHTA and CDR2 FQGNSA. The CDR3 totals 15 residues. V was clipped by 3 bases and J by 7 bases, with 18 bases between them. The CDR3 sequence is CASSFEGPTLGTQYF. As DNA, the CDR3 is TGTGCCAGCAGCTTTGAGGGTCCGACGTTAGGGACCCAGTACTTC.

V is TRBV6-1 and J is TRBJ1-2; possible D gene TRBD1, 6 bases. V was shortened by 0 bases and J by 5 bases, with 10 bases between the two germline ends. Germline V gives CDR1 MNHNS, CDR2 SASEGT. CDR3 size: 14 residues. CDR3 loop: CASSEALQGYGYTF. The DNA of the CDR3 is TGTGCCAGCAGTGAAGCGCTTCAGGGGTATGGCTACACCTTC.

CDR3 amino acids: CASSIRQMNTEAFF. The CDR3 nucleotides are TGTGCCAGTAGTATCCGCCAGATGAACACTGAAGCTTTCTTT. V and J are TRBV19 and TRBJ1-1; D remains ambiguous. Germline assignment: CDR1 LNHDA and CDR2 SQIVND (reference sequence). The CDR3 is 14 residues long. Trimming took 3 bases from V and 0 from J, leaving 8 bases between them.

This clone has only one observation. The genes are TRBV7-9 and TRBJ2-5, with 10 bases lining up with TRBD2. This CDR3 is built from 15 residues. Germline V CDR1 and CDR2: SEHNR, FQNEAQ (reference sequence). With V trimmed by 5 bases and J by 3 bases, 6 bases remained unmatched. CDR3 DNA sequence: TGTGCCAGCAGCCCGTGGCTAGCGGGAGAAGAGACCCAGTACTTC. Protein sequence: CASSPWLAGEETQYF.

The J gene is TRBJ2-1, the V gene TRBV2, with 7 bases identical to TRBD2. The germline gives CDR1 SNHLY, CDR2 FYNNEI. CDR3 length equals 15 residues. V dropped 4 bases and J dropped 8; count of bases not matched to a gene: 11. The CDR3 DNA follows: TGTGCCAGCAGTGGACTAGCTAGTGAAAGGGATGAGCAGTTCTTC. Its protein is CASSGLASERDEQFF.

The chain links TRBV5-1 to TRBJ1-1, with D possibly matching TRBD1 (6 bases). The CDR3 covers 13 residues. Trimming removed 3 bases at V and 3 bases at J, with 9 bases between. The germline gives CDR1 SGHRS, CDR2 YFSETQ. CDR3 sequence: CASSYRTDTEAFF. In nucleotides, the CDR3 is TGCGCCAGCAGCTACCGGACAGACACTGAAGCTTTCTTT.